This T cell receptor (beta chain) is from a study of neurological immune-mediated disorders. Germline CDR1 LNHNV, CDR2 YYDKDF (reference sequence). The CDR3 runs 16 residues. The V end was cut by 3 bases, the J end by 3 bases, with 15 bases between. In the case of this clonotype: No antigen is known for it.

Time point indicated: technical triplicate 2. A total of 2 million PBMCs stored at -80 degrees C provided the unsorted libraries. Overall study findings and caveats: The study found no CDR3 amino acid sequences shared by expanded clones across subjects, suggesting private repertoires in all groups. Multiple sclerosis patients had less TCR clonal expansion than even healthy controls, unlike HTLV-1-associated myelopathy.

The cDNA came from 5'RACE, which used 10-nucleotide random UMIs. TCRdb recomputed calls from the 5' RACE reads with MiXCR, one row per CDR3 protein. The table includes tens of thousands of distinct CDR3 sequences, around 24% detected once. The TCR was taken from a man aged 55 to 69 with HTLV-1-associated myelopathy (HAM/TSP). Sequenced: PBMCs. The chain combines TRBV15 with TRBJ2-1; no firm D call. CDR3 coding DNA: TGTGCCACCAGCAGTCGGTTGGTGGGAAGCTACAATGAGCAGTTCTTC. Its translation is CATSSRLVGSYNEQFF.